The 10 T cell receptor beta chains listed next were all sequenced from one sample in a study of blood T cell repertoires in COVID-19. The table came from immunoSEQ multiplex PCR; TCRdb's copy has only in-frame clones and leaves some out. The sample records approximately 200,000 clones, roughly 77% being singletons. Material for sequencing was peripheral blood. The receptors stem from a woman at least 80 years old with COVID-19, enrolled during active disease.

The rearrangement uses TRBV6-1 and TRBJ2-1; D is ambiguous. Trimming stripped 3 bases from V and 0 bases from J, with 9 bases between. Germline V CDR1 and CDR2: MNHNS, SASEGT. The CDR3 has 15 residues. The CDR3 sequence is CASSDEFSSYNEQFF. CDR3 DNA: TGTGCCAGCAGTGACGAATTCAGCTCCTACAATGAGCAGTTCTTC.

The chain couples TRBV5-4 to TRBJ2-2, with TRBD2 identical over 11 bases. V shed 4 bases, J shed 1 base, and the junction held 0 bases outside the gene matches. Germline CDR1 reads SGHNT; CDR2 reads YYREEE (reference sequence). CDR3 length: 15 residues. CDR3 region: CASSLAGGNTGELFF. In DNA form, the CDR3 reads TGTGCCAGCAGCCTAGCGGGAGGGAACACCGGGGAGCTGTTTTTT. Full variable domain (rest looked up from reference TRBV5-4 and TRBJ2-2): ETGVTQSPTHLIKTRGQQVTLRCSSQSGHNTVSWYQQALGQGPQFIFQYYREEENGRGNFPPRFSGLQFPNYSSELNVNALELDDSALYLCASSLAGGNTGELFFGEGSRLTVL.

The chain employs TRBV19 and TRBJ2-3; 7 bases are a match to TRBD2. Germline trimming cut 4 bases from V and 5 bases from J; bases unmatched to any gene: 9. In germline, CDR1 is LNHDA, CDR2 SQIVND (reference sequence). The CDR3 has 15 amino acids. DNA for the CDR3: TGTGCCAGTAGTACAGCTAGCGGATCGGGAGATACGCAGTATTTT. Translated: CASSTASGSGDTQYF.

The CDR3 is CASRPRGRELTYGYTF. Written as DNA, the CDR3 is TGTGCCAGCAGGCCCCGAGGACGGGAACTTACCTATGGCTACACCTTC. This chain joins TRBV28 and TRBJ1-2, with D unresolved. The CDR3 length is 16 residues. Trimming left V 6 bases short and J 4 bases short, with 21 bases between. From germline, CDR1 is MDHEN and CDR2 SYDVKM.

The chain links TRBV5-5 to TRBJ2-7; D perhaps matches TRBD2 (6 bases). The CDR3 consists of 14 residues. Germline V lookup: CDR1 SGHKS, CDR2 YYEKEE (reference sequence). The V and J ends lost 1 base and 7 bases respectively, with 15 bases between them. CDR3 DNA: TGTGCCAGCAGCTTGATCAACCCCGGGGGAGAGCAGTACTTC. Its protein is CASSLINPGGEQYF.

V is TRBV20-1 and J is TRBJ1-2; 8 bases fit TRBD1. Germline CDR1 DFQATT, CDR2 SNEGSKA (reference sequence). The J segment lost 6 bases and the V segment lost 6 bases, leaving 3 bases of the junction unmatched. The CDR3 sequence is 11 residues long. CDR3: CSATTGDGYTF. As DNA, the CDR3 is TGCAGTGCCACGACAGGGGATGGCTACACCTTC.

This chain links TRBV7-6 with TRBJ1-1, with 7 bases aligning to TRBD1. The junction had 7 bases not matched to a gene; V was cut back by 5 bases and J by 1 base. The germline V gene has CDR1 SGHVS and CDR2 FNYEAQ. This CDR3 is built from 15 residues. Written as DNA, the CDR3 is TGTGCCAGCAGCCCGAGCTGGACAGGGAACACTGAAGCTTTCTTT. This encodes CASSPSWTGNTEAFF.

The CDR3 is CASSSFTSGSSYEQYF. Here the CDR3 DNA reads TGTGCCAGCAGCTCCTTCACTAGCGGGAGTTCCTACGAGCAGTACTTC. The chain uses TRBV7-9 and TRBJ2-7; 11 bases map to TRBD2. Germline CDR1 reads SEHNR; CDR2 reads FQNEAQ (reference sequence). V shed 4 bases, J shed 1 base, and the junction held 6 bases outside the gene matches. The CDR3 spans 16 residues.

The V call is TRBV19, the J call TRBJ2-1, with 13 bases fitting TRBD2. V trimming: 6 bases; J trimming: 2 bases; junction bases outside the gene matches: 7. This CDR3 has 17 residues. CDR1 is LNHDA, CDR2 SQIVND, per germline (reference sequence). The CDR3 DNA is TGTGCCAGTAGCCCCCGGACTAGCGGGAGTCCCTACAATGAGCAGTTCTTC. It yields the protein CASSPRTSGSPYNEQFF.

This clone came up once. At one end, the junction sequence differs from germline, possibly due to a read error. The chain links TRBV6-5 to TRBJ2-1; a possible D gene is TRBD1 (6 bases). The germline V gene encodes CDR1 MNHEY and CDR2 SVGAGI. The CDR3 consists of 10 residues. This CDR3 is CASGDNEQFF. The CDR3 DNA reads TGTGCCAGCGGGGACAATGAGCAATTCTTC.